Presented here are 13 T cell receptor beta chains from one specimen sequenced in a study of T cells in Graves' hyperthyroidism and ophthalmopathy. Amplification of TCR beta CDR3 regions was performed using RNA transcripts as template. The HTBI primer set was used in a first-round RT-PCR of the TCR CDR3. TCRdb processed the multiplex PCR reads anew with MiXCR; each CDR3 protein has one entry. The data contain under 450,000 distinct CDR3 sequences, 15% to 17% of them singletons. What was sequenced was blood. The receptors shown here come from a woman younger than 30 with Graves' hyperthyroidism.

This clonotype was seen more than once but under ten times. V usage is TRBV5-1 and J usage is TRBJ2-5, with D hard to call. This CDR3 has 13 residues. The V end lost 4 bases, the J end lost 1 base, and 8 bases lay between the germline ends. Germline CDR1 reads SGHRS; CDR2 reads YFSETQ. CDR3 loop: CASSNGAQETQYF. In nucleotides, the CDR3 is TGCGCCAGCAGCAACGGCGCCCAAGAGACCCAGTACTTC.

This chain uses TRBV18 with TRBJ1-3, with a weak D call TRBD1 (6 bases). This CDR3 has 15 amino acids. V gave up 3 bases and J gave up 4 bases, with 13 bases separating them. Germline CDR1 is KGHSH and CDR2 is LQKENI. CDR3 nucleotides: TGTGCCAGCTCACCGCGGCAGGGGCCAGGAAACACCATATATTTT. Amino acids: CASSPRQGPGNTIYF.

The sample holds many counts of this clonotype. The V and J genes are TRBV5-6 and TRBJ2-7, with D perhaps matching TRBD1 or TRBD2 (5 bases each). V lost 0 bases and J lost 0, with 13 bases in between. The CDR3 extends over 16 amino acids. From germline, CDR1 is SGHDT and CDR2 YYEEEE. CDR3 DNA sequence: TGTGCCAGCAGCTTGGCGAGACAGCGGTACTCCTACGAGCAGTACTTC. Translated, it gives CASSLARQRYSYEQYF.

At least ten counts were recorded for this clonotype. This chain connects TRBV12-3 or TRBV12-4 to TRBJ1-3; maybe TRBD1 (6 bases). V was trimmed by 6 bases and J by 4 bases, leaving 16 bases between them. CDR3 length equals 15 residues. The DNA of the CDR3 is TGTGCCAGCAGGCCTAACAGGGTACCAGGAAACACCATATATTTT. As protein: CASRPNRVPGNTIYF.

This clonotype was seen many times. The chain joins TRBV2 to TRBJ2-1, with D maybe TRBD2 (6 bases). The germline V gene encodes CDR1 SNHLY and CDR2 FYNNEI. With 5 bases removed from V and 4 bases from J, the gap between germline ends came to 12 bases. There are 14 residues in the CDR3. The DNA for the CDR3 is TGTGCCAGCAGTATCCGGGGGACTTACAATGAGCAGTTCTTC. Translated: CASSIRGTYNEQFF. The entire variable domain, with the rest obtained from reference TRBV2 and TRBJ2-1, is as follows: EPEVTQTPSHQVTQMGQEVILRCVPISNHLYFYWYRQILGQKVEFLVSFYNNEISEKSEIFDDQFSVERPDGSNFTLKIRSTKLEDSAMYFCASSIRGTYNEQFFGPGTRLTVL.

This clonotype was counted at least ten times. The J gene is TRBJ2-3, the V gene TRBV2; no definite D call. Germline V lookup: CDR1 SNHLY, CDR2 FYNNEI. Trimming cost V 7 bases and J 2 bases, with 13 bases left between them. This CDR3 spans 14 amino acids. The CDR3, as DNA: TGTGCCAGCATGGAAGGGCCCCACACAGATACGCAGTATTTT. Its translation is CASMEGPHTDTQYF. Drawing the rest from reference TRBV2 and TRBJ2-3, the complete variable domain is EPEVTQTPSHQVTQMGQEVILRCVPISNHLYFYWYRQILGQKVEFLVSFYNNEISEKSEIFDDQFSVERPDGSNFTLKIRSTKLEDSAMYFCASMEGPHTDTQYFGPGTRLTVL.

This clonotype showed up many times. The chain uses TRBV19 and TRBJ2-1; the D is unclear. The CDR3 is 12 residues long. Trimming left V 5 bases short and J 4 bases short, with 6 bases between. Germline V gene data show CDR1 as LNHDA and CDR2 as SQIVND (reference sequence). The CDR3 nucleotides read TGTGCCAGTAGTTCGCTTTACAATGAGCAGTTCTTC. Its protein product is CASSSLYNEQFF.

In its sample, this clonotype was seen many times. The rearrangement joins TRBV11-2 to TRBJ1-2; no clear D. Germline V CDR1 and CDR2: SGHAT, FQNNGV. The CDR3 loop spans 16 amino acids. V was shortened by 3 bases and J by 0 bases, with 14 bases between the two germline ends. CDR3 amino acids: CASSFRAGNPNYGYTF. The CDR3 DNA is TGTGCCAGCAGCTTCCGCGCGGGCAATCCTAACTATGGCTACACCTTC. Filled out from reference TRBV11-2 and TRBJ1-2, the complete variable domain reads EAGVAQSPRYKIIEKRQSVAFWCNPISGHATLYWYQQILGQGPKLLIQFQNNGVVDDSQLPKDRFSAERLKGVDSTLKIQPAKLEDSAVYLCASSFRAGNPNYGYTFGSGTRLTVV.

This clonotype has ten or more counts. The chain has TRBV3-1 and TRBJ2-7; D gene uncertain. Trimming stripped 2 bases from V and 1 base from J, with 9 bases between. This CDR3 has 14 amino acids. In germline, CDR1 is LGHDT, CDR2 YNNKEL (reference sequence). The CDR3 loop is CASSQSPNSYEQYF. As DNA, the CDR3 is TGTGCCAGCAGCCAATCCCCAAATTCCTACGAGCAGTACTTC.

This clonotype showed up many times. The genes are TRBV12-3 or TRBV12-4 and TRBJ2-7; a possible D gene is TRBD1 (6 bases). V lost 3 bases and J lost 7, with 13 bases in between. The length of the CDR3 is 13 residues. The CDR3 here is CASSFTGSREQYF. CDR3 sequence (DNA): TGTGCCAGCAGTTTTACAGGGTCGAGGGAGCAGTACTTC.

In this sample, this clonotype turned up a few times. The chain recombines TRBV6-1 with TRBJ2-3, with 8 bases lining up with TRBD1. This CDR3 has 16 amino acids. J was trimmed by 4 bases and V by 6 bases; bases with no gene match: 12. Germline loops: CDR1 MNHNS, CDR2 SASEGT. CDR3 nucleotides: TGTGCCAGCAGGTCCGACAGGGGTAGAGGCCCAGATACGCAGTATTTT. Its protein product is CASRSDRGRGPDTQYF.

The V and J genes are TRBV12-3 or TRBV12-4 and TRBJ2-7, with a tentative D call TRBD2 (6 bases). The V end was cut by 3 bases, the J end by 3 bases, with 15 bases between. CDR3 length: 15 residues. For the CDR3, the DNA is TGTGCCAGCAGTTTCGTAGAGGACTACAGCTACGAGCAGTACTTC. Translation: CASSFVEDYSYEQYF.

This clonotype has at least ten counts. This chain connects TRBV28 to TRBJ1-2; possible D gene TRBD1, 5 bases. The germline CDR1 and CDR2 sequences are MDHEN and SYDVKM. This CDR3 contains 13 residues. V was clipped by 3 bases and J by 4 bases, with 9 bases between them. The DNA of the CDR3 is TGTGCCAGCAGTTTCGGGACTGTCTATGGCTACACCTTC. It is translated as CASSFGTVYGYTF.